The clone carrying this T cell receptor (beta chain) was observed once. Its specificity is unknown. The data were obtained in a study of Ad26.COV2.S vaccination and SARS-CoV-2 variants. Study-wide background: Donor was assigned to the Ad26.COV2.S arm of trial COV1001. Broader study findings: Non-spike TCR breadth was similar in vaccine and placebo recipients. The breadth of spike-specific CD8+ and CD4+ T cell responses after vaccination was reportedly substantial.

Indicated treatment: 19 received Ad26.COV2.S at low or high dose, single or two shots; 5 received placebo; per-sample allocation not given. Samples were taken on day 63 after the first vaccine or placebo injection. The CDR3 consists of 11 residues. Trimming pared 2 bases from V and 9 bases from J, leaving 5 bases between. Germline V gene sequence: CDR1 SGHAT, CDR2 FQNNGV. Profiled with immunoSEQ multiplex PCR; TCRdb holds only in-frame clones, not every one. The sample has more than 300,000 clones; roughly 90% are singletons. The sequence came from a person between 18 and 65 years old who received the Ad26.COV2.S COVID-19 vaccine or a placebo. The J gene is TRBJ1-3, the V gene TRBV11-2; no firm D call. Here the sequenced sample was peripheral blood, taken in a trial of Ad26.COV2.S vaccine versus placebo. The CDR3 sequence is CASSLRGTIYF. The CDR3 DNA reads as TGTGCCAGCAGCTTACGGGGCACCATATATTTT.